The clone carrying this T cell receptor (beta chain) has a count of ten or more. Trimming cost V 3 bases and J 4 bases; bases outside gene matches: 1. Germline assignment: CDR1 SGDLS and CDR2 YYNGEE. The CDR3 totals 13 residues. Construction of TCR beta libraries relied on iRepertoire HTBI primers and on Arm-PCR targeting CDR3 regions. TCRdb reanalysed the multiplex PCR reads using MiXCR and keeps one entry per CDR3 protein. In the table there are approximately 360,000 distinct CDR3 sequences, over 9.5% of which are singletons. Sample time point: newly diagnosed GD, antithyroid drugs for less than 3 months. Following extraction of RNA from PBMCs, that RNA was used to make the TCR library. One endocrinology department in Xi'an, China, was where patients came from. The sample belongs to a study of regulatory T cells in long-lasting Graves disease. These data also featured in a second study, about T cells in Graves' hyperthyroidism and ophthalmopathy. Turning to that study: Within blood appeared most thyroid clonotypes that had expanded above 0.001.

The chain recombines TRBV9 with TRBJ2-5, with 9 bases matching TRBD1. The sequence was obtained from a young woman with Graves disease. The sample was peripheral blood mononuclear cells (PBMCs), taken at new diagnosis, from a patient treated with antithyroid drugs. CDR3 sequence reads: CASSADRGETQYF. The CDR3 nucleotides read TGTGCCAGCAGCGCGGACAGGGGAGAGACCCAGTACTTC.